The rows below give T cell receptor beta chains drawn from one sample of a study of STAT5B mutations in CD4+ large granular lymphocyte leukemia. Measured with immunoSEQ multiplex PCR; TCRdb has only the in-frame clones, and not every one. The data hold some 41,000 clones, with about 88% observed a single time. The sample consisted of CD4+ T cells from blood buffy coats. The source of these receptors is a human donor in good health. Both conserved end residues are trimmed from each CDR3. Part of the rows lack a size; the others show once, few, many or a class for expanded clones.

j_gene | abundance | v_gene | CDR3aa
TRBJ2-7 | few | TRBV18 | ASSPPTSMKGEQY
TRBJ1-5 | . | TRBV6-6 | ASSYSGGLNQPQH
TRBJ2-3 | . | TRBV18 | ASSGREADTQY
TRBJ1-2 | . | TRBV2 | ASSEQGASDYGYT
TRBJ1-5 | . | TRBV6-5 | ASSLGQGDQPQH
TRBJ1-1 | . | TRBV10-3 | AILGEGARTEAF
TRBJ2-1 | . | TRBV6-5 | ASSGGNEQF
TRBJ2-6 | . | TRBV9 | ASSVAYSVGTGANVLT
TRBJ2-3 | once | TRBV15 | ATSRVGQVGDTQY
TRBJ2-7 | . | TRBV28 | ASSRPTTVYEQY
TRBJ2-7 | . | TRBV15 | ATSRDPYTYEQY
TRBJ1-1 | . | TRBV27 | ASSFLGQQNTEAF
TRBJ2-7 | . | TRBV15 | ATSRDQFREQY
TRBJ1-1 | . | TRBV4-1 | ASSQKGDSQNTEAF
TRBJ2-7 | . | TRBV5-1 | ASSLRLAGGSAYEQY
. | . | TRBV28 | ASSSGTGRRYEQY
TRBJ1-2 | few | TRBV30 | AWRGTPGYT
TRBJ2-2 | once | TRBV28 | ASNNIGGELF
TRBJ2-5 | . | TRBV29-1 | SVEDREETQY
TRBJ2-3 | . | TRBV27 | ASSSRGGVQTSLRTDTQY
TRBJ1-4 | . | TRBV19 | ASRLARLANEKLF
TRBJ2-1 | once | TRBV15 | ATSRQPGLAGNEQF
TRBJ2-3 | once | TRBV30 | AWTLLAGGYTQY
TRBJ2-7 | . | TRBV4-2 | ASSPLGRDLYYEQY
TRBJ2-7 | . | TRBV28 | ATTGMVRFEQY
TRBJ2-1 | . | TRBV30 | AWSVLYGLASSYNEQF
TRBJ1-1 | . | TRBV28 | ASSLHPGTGSAEAF
TRBJ2-1 | . | TRBV7-8 | ASSDSDRGFWNEQF
TRBJ2-3 | . | TRBV7-2 | ASSLVRVGGDTQY
TRBJ1-5 | few | TRBV4-3 | ASSQRGGVDRGIQPQH
TRBJ2-7 | few | TRBV5-7 | ASSAVKASNPYEQY
TRBJ2-7 | . | TRBV23-1 | ASSLTGGRSYEQY
TRBJ2-3 | once | TRBV7-7 | ASSPGTSARTDTQY
TRBJ2-2 | . | TRBV29-1 | SVLHRSDNTGELF
TRBJ1-2 | . | TRBV28 | ASSPTTLNGYT
TRBJ2-2 | . | TRBV5-6 | ASSPPSGVNTGELF
TRBJ2-2 | once | TRBV28 | ASSSGAYTGELF
TRBJ1-1 | . | TRBV18 | ASSPRDSRNTEAF
TRBJ1-6 | . | TRBV5-1 | ASSFGDSLGSPLH
TRBJ2-1 | . | TRBV9 | ASSVDLTGGYNEQF
TRBJ1-6 | . | TRBV9 | ASSVDPSSYNSPLH
TRBJ2-5 | . | TRBV5-1 | ASSLSRDTRGETQY
TRBJ1-1 | few | TRBV14 | ASSLRDLRNMNTEAF
TRBJ1-4 | . | TRBV7-8 | ASSFTRTFLGEKLF
TRBJ2-2 | . | TRBV11-3 | ASSPSQGRAGGELF
TRBJ1-2 | . | TRBV19 | ASNPWGAGGYT
TRBJ2-7 | . | TRBV28 | ASSQMMGQGFEQY
TRBJ2-3 | . | TRBV27 | ASSSSRLFAQY
TRBJ2-1 | . | TRBV4-3 | ASSQEPGGSYNEQF
TRBJ2-1 | . | TRBV18 | ASSPATTAHNEQF
TRBJ1-5 | . | TRBV10-3 | AIRAGADQPQH
TRBJ2-3 | . | TRBV19 | ASSVGLTTDTQY
TRBJ1-2 | . | TRBV30 | AWSAARTGGHYGYT
TRBJ2-7 | . | TRBV2 | ASSDRQGVSYEQY
TRBJ2-2 | . | TRBV6-4 | ASSRQTGDTGELF
TRBJ1-3 | . | TRBV6-6 | ASSYSLGSGGNTIY
TRBJ1-3 | few | TRBV30 | AWSVPGQTSGNTIY
TRBJ2-2 | . | TRBV7-8 | ASSSRGQGLRELF
TRBJ1-5 | . | TRBV19 | ASSRGGEGQPQH